One and the same sample provided the 7 T cell receptor beta chains below, sequenced in a study of T-cell reconstitution after alpha-beta-depleted transplantation in children. Preparation of the TCRbeta library used unique molecular identifiers. Using its own MiXCR run on the PCR reads, TCRdb lists one record per CDR3 protein. Altogether about 200,000 distinct CDR3 sequences are present, roughly 8.3% being singletons, with the ten largest covering approximately 40%. This sample comprised PBMCs, mostly from graft donor cells, obtained 360 days after TCRalphabeta/CD19-depleted stem cell transplant. Receptors originate from a male patient between 2 and 10 years old who had a stem cell transplant for acute myeloid leukemia, so the T cells may come from the graft donor.

The chain joins TRBV20-1 to TRBJ2-5; tentatively, D is TRBD1 or TRBD2 (6 bases each). Trimming cost V 6 bases and J 3 bases, with 14 bases left between them. This CDR3 is built from 13 residues. Germline V CDR1 and CDR2: DFQATT, SNEGSKA (reference sequence). Here the CDR3 reads CSAMTGGEETQYF. The CDR3, as DNA: TGCAGTGCAATGACAGGAGGGGAAGAGACCCAGTACTTC.

This clonotype appeared many times. The chain is built from TRBV28 and TRBJ2-4, with 8 bases that match TRBD1. V lost 3 bases to trimming and J lost 2 bases; unmatched junction nucleotides: 6. Germline assignment: CDR1 MDHEN and CDR2 SYDVKM. The CDR3 runs to 16 residues. The CDR3 spells CASSFRQGRTKNIQYF. CDR3 bases: TGTGCCAGCAGTTTTCGACAGGGGAGGACCAAAAACATTCAGTACTTC.

This chain joins TRBV14 and TRBJ2-6; TRBD1 is a possible D gene (5 bases). V lost 4 bases, J lost 2 bases, and 18 bases lay in between. Per germline, CDR1 SGHDN and CDR2 FVKESK. The CDR3 is made up of 18 amino acids. The CDR3 bases are TGTGCCAGCAGCCCCTGGGGCACTCTAAGCCCTGGGGCCAACGTCCTGACTTTC. Translated, it gives CASSPWGTLSPGANVLTF.

Ten or more counts support this clonotype. The chain uses TRBV10-3 and TRBJ2-2; D ambiguous. Germline CDR1 and CDR2: ENHRY and SYGVKD. V lost 3 bases and J lost 3, with 11 bases in between. CDR3 size: 15 residues. CDR3 coding DNA: TGTGCCATCAGTGAACGAGGTCAATACACCGGGGAGCTGTTTTTT. Protein sequence: CAISERGQYTGELFF.

Many counts were recorded for this clonotype. The rearrangement links TRBV24-1 to TRBJ2-7; 10 bases align to TRBD2. The CDR3 length is 17 residues. Per the germline V gene, CDR1 is KGHDR and CDR2 is SFDVKD. J gave up 6 bases and V 6 bases, and 16 bases lay outside the gene matches. Here the CDR3 DNA reads TGTGCCACCAGTCTGACAGCCGGGACTAGCGTCCGATTCGAGCAGTACTTC. Residues: CATSLTAGTSVRFEQYF.

The table lists this clonotype with a few counts. The chain joins TRBV12-3 or TRBV12-4 to TRBJ2-1, with 8 bases lining up with TRBD1. This CDR3 has 15 amino acids. V shed 3 bases and J 2 bases; nucleotides not matched to a gene: 3. The CDR3 nucleotides read TGTGCCAGCAGTTTCGTGGGACAGGCCTACAATGAGCAGTTCTTC. It translates to CASSFVGQAYNEQFF.

This clonotype has only a few counts. In DNA form, the CDR3 reads TGTGCCAGCAGCCAAGGACAGGTTAACTATGGCTACACCTTC. This encodes CASSQGQVNYGYTF. The chain has TRBV6-1 and TRBJ1-2, with TRBD1 matching over 7 bases. Germline V gene sequence: CDR1 MNHNS, CDR2 SASEGT. With V trimmed by 6 bases and J by 1 base, 5 bases remained unmatched. There are 14 residues in the CDR3.